This T cell receptor (beta chain) was identified in a study of cytomegalovirus exposure and HLA in healthy donors. Study at large: Of approximately 400 genotyped donors, roughly 80% clustered with self-reported Caucasian donors.

Amplification used 60 Vbeta primers and 13 Jbeta primers. The table came from immunoSEQ multiplex PCR; TCRdb's copy has only in-frame clones and leaves some out. This sample carries fewer than 110,000 clones, under 85% of them seen once, and the ten largest clones take more than 4%. Points on this clone: Its target is not known.

Germline CDR1 is KGHSH and CDR2 is LQKENI. The V and J ends lost 2 bases and 4 bases, in that order; junction bases with no gene match: 8. The CDR3 runs 16 residues. General study results and limits: Sequences of the TCR beta chain were said to predict the HLA-A and HLA-B alleles of most subjects accurately. An analysis done earlier found most TCR beta V segments productive about 87% or about 30% of the time.

This chain uses TRBV18 with TRBJ2-7, with 10 bases lining up with TRBD2. The sequenced sample was PBMCs. The receptor was isolated from a male donor in good health and CMV-seronegative. CDR3 in DNA: TGTGCCAGCTCACCAAAGCTAGCGGGAGACGCGTACGAGCAGTACTTC. Translating it yields CASSPKLAGDAYEQYF. Supplemented by reference TRBV18 and TRBJ2-7, the full variable domain reads NAGVMQNPRHLVRRRGQEARLRCSPMKGHSHVYWYRQLPEEGLKFMVYLQKENIIDESGMPKERFSAEFPKEGPSILRIQQVVRGDSAAYFCASSPKLAGDAYEQYFGPGTRLTVT.